One and the same sample provided the 19 T cell receptor beta chains below, sequenced in a study of beta chain features in type 1 diabetes. Expressed TCRB transcripts got sequenced, as all isolated RNA was reverse transcribed. Clones were sequenced by immunoSEQ multiplex PCR, and TCRdb holds only the in-frame ones, with some missing. The table lists 130,000 to 150,000 clones, 6.9% of them singletons. The sequenced material came from central memory CD4+ T cells from blood. These receptors came from a woman aged 25 to 39 in good health.

This clone was picked up a small number of times. This rearrangement joins TRBV7-2 to TRBJ2-2; perhaps TRBD1 as D (5 bases). The CDR3 totals 16 residues. Germline CDR1 SGHTA, CDR2 FQGNSA. The V gene lost 5 bases and the J gene lost 0 bases, with 13 bases spanning the gap. CDR3 nucleotide sequence: TGTGCCAGCAGCGAAAGACAGTCCGCGAACACCGGGGAGCTGTTTTTT. The encoded protein is CASSERQSANTGELFF.

The V call is TRBV7-2, the J call TRBJ2-7; no definite D call. CDR1 and CDR2 from the germline V gene are SGHTA and FQGNSA. Trimming left V 5 bases short and J 5 bases short, with 25 bases between. The length of the CDR3 is 17 residues. This chain's CDR3 is CASSQTPAGIIANEQYF. The CDR3 nucleotides read TGTGCCAGCAGCCAAACCCCTGCCGGCATCATAGCAAACGAGCAGTACTTC.

The chain is built from TRBV5-4 and TRBJ1-1; maybe TRBD1 (6 bases). The V and J ends lost 4 bases and 0 bases respectively, with 16 bases between them. Germline loops: CDR1 SGHNT, CDR2 YYREEE (reference sequence). This CDR3 spans 16 amino acids. CDR3 nucleotide sequence: TGTGCCAGCAGCCAAGAAATAACAGGGTTGAACACTGAAGCTTTCTTT. This gives the protein CASSQEITGLNTEAFF.

This clone was counted a few times. The chain links TRBV19 to TRBJ2-1; 9 nucleotides align to TRBD2. The CDR3 runs to 15 residues. V shed 6 bases, J shed 0 bases, and the junction held 3 bases outside the gene matches. In germline, CDR1 is LNHDA, CDR2 SQIVND (reference sequence). The CDR3 protein is CASRGSGSSYNEQFF. Written as DNA, the CDR3 is TGTGCCAGTAGGGGTAGCGGGAGCTCCTACAATGAGCAGTTCTTC.

The rearrangement uses TRBV2 and TRBJ1-4; possible D gene TRBD1, 6 bases. This CDR3 spans 16 amino acids. Looked up from germline, CDR1 is SNHLY and CDR2 is FYNNEI. The V end lost 0 bases, the J end lost 6 bases, and 14 bases lay between the germline ends. CDR3 nucleotides: TGTGCCAGCAGTGAAGCGCTACGGTGGACAGATGAAAAACTGTTTTTT. It codes for CASSEALRWTDEKLFF.

A word on this clone: Different DNA sequences within this sample yield the same CDR3. The gene calls are TRBV9 and TRBJ2-7, with TRBD1 matching 7 bases. This CDR3 is built from 14 residues. V lost 0 bases to trimming and J lost 1 base; unmatched junction nucleotides: 1. In germline, CDR1 is SGDLS, CDR2 YYNGEE. CDR3 sequence: CASSVGDSSYEQYF. DNA for the CDR3: TGTGCCAGCAGCGTAGGGGACAGTTCCTACGAGCAGTACTTC. The full variable domain, completed using reference TRBV9 and TRBJ2-7, is DSGVTQTPKHLITATGQRVTLRCSPRSGDLSVYWYQQSLDQGLQFLIQYYNGEERAKGNILERFSAQQFPDLHSELNLSSLELGDSALYFCASSVGDSSYEQYFGPGTRLTVT.

This clone was counted only a few times. The chain joins TRBV19 to TRBJ2-1; D not resolved. Germline V gives CDR1 LNHDA, CDR2 SQIVND (reference sequence). CDR3 length: 16 residues. The germline V and J ends were trimmed by 2 bases and 6 bases, with 17 bases remaining between them. The CDR3 region is CASSISPPSIRNEQFF. CDR3 bases: TGTGCCAGTAGTATATCTCCTCCTAGTATCCGCAATGAGCAGTTCTTC.

This clone has a count of ten or more. The genes are TRBV10-3 and TRBJ2-1, with D unclear. V dropped 3 bases and J dropped 6 bases, with 9 bases sitting between them. This CDR3 is 13 amino acids long. CDR1 and CDR2 from the germline V gene are ENHRY and SYGVKD. Here the CDR3 DNA reads TGTGCCATCAGTGATACTACGACCAATGAGCAGTTCTTC. Its protein product is CAISDTTTNEQFF.

This clone has just a few counts. The genes are TRBV4-3 and TRBJ1-2, with D perhaps TRBD1 (5 bases). The CDR3 runs to 13 residues. Deletions cut 5 bases from V and 8 bases from J, with 15 bases between. The germline V gene has CDR1 LGHNA and CDR2 YSLEER. CDR3 DNA: TGCGCCAGCAGCTACCAGGGTTCTGGGGGCTACACCTTC. This encodes CASSYQGSGGYTF.

This clone was seen a few times. The V call is TRBV28, the J call TRBJ2-1; D is uncertain. The CDR3 loop spans 13 amino acids. V lost 7 bases to trimming and J lost 3 bases, with 10 bases between them. Germline V gene sequence: CDR1 MDHEN, CDR2 SYDVKM. The CDR3 here is CASTAVSYNEQFF. CDR3 sequence (DNA): TGTGCCAGCACCGCGGTTAGCTACAATGAGCAGTTCTTC.

CDR3 loop: CASGTEGIPVPWGETQYF. The CDR3 nucleotides are TGTGCTAGTGGTACTGAGGGTATACCCGTACCATGGGGAGAGACCCAGTACTTC. The chain carries TRBV12-5 and TRBJ2-5; possible D gene TRBD2, 5 bases. Germline V gene lookup returns CDR1 LGHNT and CDR2 FRNRAP. The CDR3 sequence is 18 residues long. The germline V and J ends were trimmed by 5 bases and 4 bases, with 26 bases remaining between them.

The rearrangement uses TRBV7-8 and TRBJ2-3; possibly TRBD2 for D (5 bases). Germline V CDR1 and CDR2: SGHVS, FQNEAQ. Trimming stripped 5 bases from V and 4 bases from J, with 7 bases between. The CDR3 loop spans 12 amino acids. The CDR3 DNA sequence: TGTGCCAGCAGCGAGGGTTCAGATACGCAGTATTTT. This encodes CASSEGSDTQYF.

This clone was counted between two and nine times. The CDR3 protein is CASSTGQSLSNQPQHF. CDR3 bases: TGTGCCAGTAGTACGGGACAGTCCCTATCAAATCAGCCCCAGCATTTT. This chain uses TRBV19 with TRBJ1-5; 7 bases fit TRBD1. Germline values: CDR1 LNHDA, CDR2 SQIVND (reference sequence). With V trimmed by 4 bases and J by 4 bases, 10 bases remained unmatched. The CDR3 sequence is 16 residues long.

The V call is TRBV5-6, the J call TRBJ1-1; D might be TRBD1 (5 bases). Germline-derived CDR1 and CDR2 are SGHDT and YYEEEE. Trimming removed 0 bases at V and 5 bases at J, with 20 bases between. The CDR3 spans 17 residues. CDR3 in DNA: TGTGCCAGCAGCTTGGGCGCAGGGCGCGCTAGGATGACTGAAGCTTTCTTT. The encoded protein is CASSLGAGRARMTEAFF.

This clone was observed many times. This chain links TRBV29-1 with TRBJ2-1; 8 nucleotides match TRBD2. The V gene's germline CDR1 is SQVTM and CDR2 ANQGSEA. V lost 4 bases and J lost 0; bases outside the gene matches: 5. This CDR3 region has 15 residues. CDR3 in amino acids: CSVAAGGPSYNEQFF. The CDR3 coding sequence is TGCAGCGTTGCGGCGGGAGGCCCCTCCTACAATGAGCAGTTCTTC.

This clone has just a few counts. V usage is TRBV19 and J usage is TRBJ1-5, with D uncertain. This CDR3 comprises 14 residues. The germline V and J ends were trimmed by 4 bases and 6 bases, with 13 bases remaining between them. CDR1 is LNHDA and CDR2 is SQIVND in the germline V gene (reference sequence). The CDR3 bases are TGTGCCAGTAGTAACAGCGGTCGGAGTCAGCCCCAGCATTTT. The encoded protein is CASSNSGRSQPQHF. The whole variable domain, filled in from reference TRBV19 and TRBJ1-5, reads DGGITQSPKYLFRKEGQNVTLSCEQNLNHDAMYWYRQDPGQGLRLIYYSQIVNDFQKGDIAEGYSVSREKKESFPLTVTSAQKNPTAFYLCASSNSGRSQPQHFGDGTRLSIL.

This clone was seen only a few times. The V and J genes are TRBV7-2 and TRBJ2-1, with 7 bases matching TRBD1. Per the germline V gene, CDR1 is SGHTA and CDR2 is FQGNSA. J lost 7 bases, V lost 1 base, and 7 bases had no gene match. The CDR3 contains 15 residues. The CDR3 reads CASSLGTDRWNEQFF. The CDR3, as DNA: TGTGCCAGCAGCTTAGGGACGGACAGGTGGAATGAGCAGTTCTTC.

The J gene is TRBJ1-1, the V gene TRBV19; no reliable D call. The CDR3 is 11 amino acids. Germline CDR1 reads LNHDA; CDR2 reads SQIVND (reference sequence). Trimming shortened V by 6 bases and J by 1 base, and 3 bases separated the two germline ends. CDR3 amino acids: CASRANTEAFF. In DNA form, the CDR3 reads TGTGCCAGTAGAGCGAACACTGAAGCTTTCTTT.

The chain combines TRBV7-2 with TRBJ2-2; 9 positions agree with TRBD1. V dropped 4 bases and J dropped 5; count of bases not matched to a gene: 5. Germline-derived CDR1 and CDR2 are SGHTA and FQGNSA. This CDR3 has 15 amino acids. In DNA form, the CDR3 reads TGTGCCAGCAGCTCGGACAGGGGAGGGACCGGGGAGCTGTTTTTT. This sequence encodes CASSSDRGGTGELFF.